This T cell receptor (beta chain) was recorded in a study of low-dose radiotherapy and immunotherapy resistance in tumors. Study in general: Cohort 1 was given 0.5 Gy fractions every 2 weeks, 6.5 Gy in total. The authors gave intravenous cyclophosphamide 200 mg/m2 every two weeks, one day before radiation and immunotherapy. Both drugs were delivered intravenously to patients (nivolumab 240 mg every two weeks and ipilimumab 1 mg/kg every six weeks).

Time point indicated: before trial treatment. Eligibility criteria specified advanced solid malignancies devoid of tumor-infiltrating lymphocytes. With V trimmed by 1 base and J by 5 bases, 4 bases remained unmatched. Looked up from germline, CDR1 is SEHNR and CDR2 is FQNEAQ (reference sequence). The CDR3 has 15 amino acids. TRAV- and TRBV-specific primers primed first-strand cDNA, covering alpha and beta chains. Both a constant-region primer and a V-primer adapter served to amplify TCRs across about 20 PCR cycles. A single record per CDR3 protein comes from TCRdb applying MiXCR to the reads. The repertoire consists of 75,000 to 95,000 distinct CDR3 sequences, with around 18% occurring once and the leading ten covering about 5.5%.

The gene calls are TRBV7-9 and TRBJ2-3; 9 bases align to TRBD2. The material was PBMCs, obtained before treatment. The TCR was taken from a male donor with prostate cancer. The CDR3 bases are TGTGCCAGCAGCTTAGGCGGGAGGGCCATAGATACGCAGTATTTT. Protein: CASSLGGRAIDTQYF. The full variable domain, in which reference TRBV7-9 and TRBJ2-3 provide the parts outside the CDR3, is DTGVSQNPRHKITKRGQNVTFRCDPISEHNRLYWYRQTLGQGPEFLTYFQNEAQLEKSRLLSDRFSAERPKGSFSTLEIQRTEQGDSAMYLCASSLGGRAIDTQYFGPGTRLTVL.